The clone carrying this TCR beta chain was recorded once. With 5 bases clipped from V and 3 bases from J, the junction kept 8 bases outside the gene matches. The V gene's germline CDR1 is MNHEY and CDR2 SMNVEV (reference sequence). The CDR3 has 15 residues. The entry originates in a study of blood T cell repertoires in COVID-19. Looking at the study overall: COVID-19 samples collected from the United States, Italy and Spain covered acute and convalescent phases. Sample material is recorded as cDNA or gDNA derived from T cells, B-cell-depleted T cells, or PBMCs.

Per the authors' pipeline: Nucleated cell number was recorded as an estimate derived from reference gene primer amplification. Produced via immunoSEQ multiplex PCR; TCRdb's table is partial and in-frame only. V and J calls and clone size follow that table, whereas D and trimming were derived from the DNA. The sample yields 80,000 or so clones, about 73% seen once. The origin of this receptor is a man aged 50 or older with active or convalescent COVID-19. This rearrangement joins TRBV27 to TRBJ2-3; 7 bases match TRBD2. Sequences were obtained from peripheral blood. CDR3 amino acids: CASSPRAGRTDTQYF. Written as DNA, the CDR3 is TGTGCCAGCAGTCCCCGAGCGGGACGAACAGATACGCAGTATTTT.